Included here is one TCR beta chain sequence, with context. The antigen is undetermined. Trimming left V 3 bases short and J 9 bases short, with 14 bases between. In germline, CDR1 is DFQATT, CDR2 SNEGSKA (reference sequence). This CDR3 is built from 12 residues. Each CDR3 protein gets one entry after TCRdb re-called the 5' RACE reads with MiXCR. The table lists approximately 200,000 distinct CDR3 sequences, 15% to 20% of them singletons, with about 2% in the top ten. This sample stems from a study of T-cell memory formation after mild COVID-19. Broader study findings: Contracting CD4+ clones lay largely in CM and EM, with CD8+ ones residing in EMRA. Pre-infection memory showed some responding clones, and this suggested that cross-reactive memory joined. Contracting clones from day 15 to 85 showed balanced CD4/CD8; later expanders favored CD4+.

The sequencing sample was made of PBMCs or a T cell subset sorted from them (not recorded which). The sequence was obtained from an adult woman who had mild COVID-19 (a few samples of this study predate the infection). Cell type and time point are not known. The J gene is TRBJ1-2, the V gene TRBV20-1; D is undetermined. The CDR3 sequence is CSASYDPYRYTF. CDR3 in DNA: TGCAGTGCTAGTTATGATCCTTATCGCTACACCTTC.